This T cell receptor (beta chain) was captured in a study of human thymus T cells. Profiled with immunoSEQ multiplex PCR; TCRdb holds only in-frame clones, not every one. The sample shows about 60,000 clones, 90% to 95% of them seen only once. Per the germline V gene, CDR1 is MDHEN and CDR2 is SYDVKM. V lost 3 bases and J 3 bases, leaving 18 bases between the germline ends. CDR3 length equals 16 residues. Genomic DNA was extracted from every available blood leukocyte. Sequencing was performed on blood. V and J are TRBV28 and TRBJ2-7; possibly TRBD2 for D (6 bases). The receptor was derived from a boy in the first two years of life with a congenital heart defect but otherwise immunologically healthy. The CDR3, as DNA: TGTGCCAGCAGTTTCGTGGTGAGCGGAGGGGTCTACGAGCAGTACTTC. As protein: CASSFVVSGGVYEQYF. The full variable domain, with the rest looked up from reference TRBV28 and TRBJ2-7, is DVKVTQSSRYLVKRTGEKVFLECVQDMDHENMFWYRQDPGLGLRLIYFSYDVKMKEKGDIPEGYSVSREKKERFSLILESASTNQTSMYLCASSFVVSGGVYEQYFGPGTRLTVT.